The clone carrying this TCR beta chain has more than one count but fewer than ten. These data are taken from a study of early T cells in non-severe SARS-CoV-2 infection. Researchers attached unique molecular identifiers to individual cDNA molecules. TCRdb called the 5' RACE reads again in MiXCR, with one record for every CDR3 protein. In the table there are roughly 100,000 distinct CDR3 sequences, over 10% of which are singletons. The germline V gene has CDR1 DFQATT and CDR2 SNEGSKA (reference sequence). V lost 6 bases and J lost 14, with 20 bases in between. The CDR3 runs to 12 residues. This receptor was taken from an adult who was a healthcare worker with PCR-confirmed SARS-CoV-2 infection or an uninfected control (not recorded which). The V call is TRBV20-1, the J call TRBJ2-1, with D possibly being TRBD1 (8 bases). What was sequenced was whole blood. CDR3 sequence reads: CSATGTGLAEFF. The DNA of the CDR3 is TGCAGTGCAACAGGGACAGGTCTAGCGGAGTTCTTC.